One and the same sample provided the 11 T cell receptor beta chains below, sequenced in a study of blood T cell repertoires in COVID-19. Generated by immunoSEQ multiplex PCR, the TCRdb table keeps only in-frame clones and is missing some. The sample consists of about 350,000 clones, about 90% of them appearing once. The material sequenced was PBMCs or T cells enriched from blood (not recorded which). These receptors were taken from a woman in her thirties who had recovered from COVID-19.

The V and J genes are TRBV6-5 and TRBJ2-7; TRBD2 aligns across 8 bases. Per the germline V gene, CDR1 is MNHEY and CDR2 is SVGAGI. With V trimmed by 1 base and J by 2 bases, 4 bases remained unmatched. The CDR3 has 15 amino acids. Here the CDR3 DNA reads TGTGCCAGCAGTTACTTGGCGGGGGGAACCTACGAGCAGTACTTC. It codes for CASSYLAGGTYEQYF.

V and J are TRBV18 and TRBJ1-5, with 9 bases matching TRBD1. Trimming cost V 4 bases and J 2 bases; bases outside gene matches: 6. The CDR3 has 16 amino acids. CDR1 and CDR2 from the germline V gene are KGHSH and LQKENI. The CDR3 sequence is CASSQTGGQGNQPQHF. In DNA form, the CDR3 reads TGTGCCAGCTCACAGACAGGGGGACAAGGCAATCAGCCCCAGCATTTT. Filled out from reference TRBV18 and TRBJ1-5, the complete variable domain reads NAGVMQNPRHLVRRRGQEARLRCSPMKGHSHVYWYRQLPEEGLKFMVYLQKENIIDESGMPKERFSAEFPKEGPSILRIQQVVRGDSAAYFCASSQTGGQGNQPQHFGDGTRLSIL.

The chain links TRBV2 to TRBJ1-2; D ambiguous. The V and J ends lost 2 bases and 3 bases respectively, with 7 bases between them. Germline CDR1 reads SNHLY; CDR2 reads FYNNEI. The CDR3 runs to 13 residues. The CDR3 here is CASSEQYDYGYTF. The CDR3 coding sequence is TGTGCCAGCAGTGAACAGTATGACTATGGCTACACCTTC.

V gene TRBV6-6 combines with J gene TRBJ1-5; 9 nucleotides match TRBD1. The CDR3 runs to 14 residues. From germline, CDR1 is MNHNY and CDR2 SVGAGI (reference sequence). V lost 6 bases, J lost 5 bases, and 5 bases stayed unmatched. The CDR3 bases are TGTGCCAGCAGGATAACAGGGGGCGATCAGCCCCAGCATTTT. It specifies CASRITGGDQPQHF.

This sequence joins TRBV15 and TRBJ1-4, with 7 bases that match TRBD1. J was trimmed by 1 base and V by 5 bases; bases with no gene match: 10. Germline assignment: CDR1 LNHNV and CDR2 YYDKDF (reference sequence). The CDR3 consists of 17 residues. This CDR3 reads CATSGRQGGRTNEKLFF. CDR3 coding DNA: TGTGCCACCAGCGGACGACAGGGAGGACGAACTAATGAAAAACTGTTTTTT.

This clone was seen a handful of times. DNA for the CDR3: TGTGCCAGCAGGAGAAACACCGGGGAGCTGTTTTTT. Its protein is CASRRNTGELFF. The rearrangement links TRBV2 to TRBJ2-2; D ambiguous. This CDR3 region has 12 residues. V was trimmed by 6 bases and J by 2 bases, leaving 4 bases between them. Germline CDR1 and CDR2: SNHLY and FYNNEI.

The V gene is TRBV19, the J gene TRBJ1-2; 7 bases are a match to TRBD1. Germline-derived CDR1 and CDR2 are LNHDA and SQIVND (reference sequence). The junction had 7 bases not matched to a gene; V was cut back by 6 bases and J by 0 bases. The CDR3 is 15 amino acids. The DNA for the CDR3 is TGTGCCAGTAGCCCGACAGGGATCCCTAACTATGGCTACACCTTC. It specifies CASSPTGIPNYGYTF. The variable domain in full, with the rest retrieved from reference TRBV19 and TRBJ1-2, is DGGITQSPKYLFRKEGQNVTLSCEQNLNHDAMYWYRQDPGQGLRLIYYSQIVNDFQKGDIAEGYSVSREKKESFPLTVTSAQKNPTAFYLCASSPTGIPNYGYTFGSGTRLTVV.

This chain uses TRBV5-1 with TRBJ1-2, with D perhaps matching TRBD1 (6 bases). Germline values: CDR1 SGHRS, CDR2 YFSETQ. V lost 4 bases and J lost 4, with 20 bases in between. The CDR3 loop spans 16 amino acids. The CDR3 protein is CASSPTVTGALYGYTF. The DNA of the CDR3 is TGCGCCAGCAGCCCGACCGTGACAGGAGCTCTCTATGGCTACACCTTC.

This clone has just one count. This chain uses TRBV29-1 with TRBJ1-1; D perhaps matches TRBD1 (6 bases). The CDR3 length is 11 residues. Germline-derived CDR1 and CDR2 are SQVTM and ANQGSEA. With 6 bases removed from V and 8 bases from J, the gap between germline ends came to 13 bases. In DNA, the CDR3 is TGCAGCGTAGGAGGACAGCCCGAAGCTTTCTTT. It encodes CSVGGQPEAFF.

The V gene is TRBV28, the J gene TRBJ1-4; D perhaps matches TRBD1 (5 bases). Germline-derived CDR1 and CDR2 are MDHEN and SYDVKM. V lost 10 bases and J lost 7, with 16 bases in between. The CDR3 totals 13 residues. The CDR3 loop reads CAITGTVVEKLFF. The CDR3 DNA reads TGTGCCATCACCGGGACTGTAGTTGAAAAACTGTTTTTT.

The chain is built from TRBV10-3 and TRBJ1-1; 7 bases line up with TRBD1. Germline-derived CDR1 and CDR2 are ENHRY and SYGVKD. Trimming took 10 bases from V and 1 from J; bases not matched to a gene: 9. CDR3 size: 14 residues. The CDR3 nucleotides are TGTGCCAGTGGTCGGGACAGCTCGAACACTGAAGCTTTCTTT. Translation gives CASGRDSSNTEAFF.